The subject of this entry is one TCR beta chain. Its antigen specificity is not known. No qualities accompany the bases; no much larger clone lies one base away. This sample was taken from a study of cytomegalovirus exposure and HLA in healthy donors (dated by TCRdb to 2017 to 2019). Study-level background: An earlier analysis of about 560 of the donors reported over 250 Gb of sequence data and 100 million to 120 million unique TCR beta sequences obtained from about 180 million T cells. HLA typing included class I and class II loci at four-digit resolution. A later genetic analysis took genome-wide SNP genotypes for about 55% of the 666 donors and used that subset as a discovery cohort. Of the approximately 400 genotyped donors, over 65% fell in the genetic ancestry cluster associated with self-reported Caucasian donors. Roughly 300 gigabases of sequencing data and 70 million to 85 million unique TCR sequences were included in an early release covering around 650 HLA-typed donors. The study profiled the T cell repertoires of around 700 subjects by immunosequencing and related them to cytomegalovirus serostatus. The study aimed to test whether signatures of past pathogen exposure could be identified by cataloging public T cell receptors. An earlier analysis of several hundred of the donors applied high-throughput TCR beta sequencing to assess whether each TCR beta V gene segment acted as functional or pseudogenic. Roughly five DR-DQ haplotypes were handled as single units for association and clustering because linkage in the cohort was strong. In a later analysis, previously published TCR beta repertoires from roughly 710 donors were re-analyzed and high-resolution HLA genotyping was added so that TCR occurrence patterns could be studied. Along with the approximately 700-subject first cohort, a separate validation cohort of over a hundred different subjects was used. Every discovery cohort repertoire had been produced on one sequencing platform. The number of typed donors differed by locus: roughly 629-630 for A, B, C, DRB1 and DQB1; about 520 for DQA1; about 600 for DPA1; and roughly 490 for DPB1. Across some 400 genotyped donors of the cohort, an average of about 200,000 unique TCR beta nucleotide sequences per donor were sequenced, and roughly 20% of those sequences were non-productive. High-throughput TCR immunosequencing, statistical association of individual TCRs with disease status, and machine learning were combined to predict cytomegalovirus infection status. Rather than drawing on any new phenotypic data, the later analysis identified candidate immune exposures from TCR beta sequences and the way those sequences occurred across donors. Donor age, sex, ethnicity and CMV serostatus were compiled alongside the repertoire data. Overall results and qualifications from the work: An earlier analysis of 587 of the donors showed that most TCR beta V segments appeared in productive rearrangements either about 87% or about 30% of the time, which broadly matched IMGT annotations. This cohort had only TCR beta chains sequenced, and the lack of alpha or paired-chain data limited which features could be detected. The presence/absence analyses assumed that sequencing depth was roughly uniform across donors, and that assumption may not be true. For the cohort, immune exposure information was limited to CMV serostatus. In a later analysis, most CMV-associated TCR beta chains were found to appear HLA-restricted, with HLA associations seemingly driven largely by CMV exposure. Compared with the approximately 670-donor mean, donors in an Asian-associated ancestry cluster had fewer N-insertions in productive TCRs, according to a later genetic analysis. HLA typing was unavailable for some donors at each locus, so association tests used only the typed subset. Strong co-occurrence of HLA alleles, especially DR and DQ, made assigning TCR associations to individual alleles difficult. Several of the top co-occurrence clusters appeared to be linked to parvovirus B19, influenza, CMV and Epstein-Barr virus, according to a later analysis. The earlier analysis of 450 to 700 of the donors excluded roughly 16 rarely observed V segments, including chromosome 9 orphons, because counts were too low. Specific HLA alleles were associated with 15,000 to 20,000 TCR beta sequences at a false discovery rate of 0.05 in a later analysis. The sequencing pipeline was judged likely to have produced a cluster of highly shared sequence variants as a technical artifact. Linkage disequilibrium might explain the correlated functional status among segregating V segments, but an unknown experimental factor could not be excluded. In a later analysis, the rate of TCR association differed among HLA loci, with DRB1 alleles having the most associated TCRs and HLA-C alleles having the fewest. It was suggested by the authors that the approach could potentially be generalized to other disease states and immunological phenotypes. In vitro tests confirmed that a few of the cytomegalovirus-associated TCR beta chains recognize cytomegalovirus antigens. A further reported finding was that TCR beta sequences accurately predicted the HLA-A and HLA-B alleles for most subjects in the first cohort. A later genetic analysis associated a missense DCLRE1C variant with V-gene and J-gene trimming of TCR beta chains, and an independent cohort replicated the association. Cytomegalovirus status was reported to be diagnosed by the classifier with high specificity and sensitivity in both the original and validation cohorts. Compared with equally common non-associated chains, HLA-associated TCR beta chains in a later analysis were more clonally expanded and had lower generation probabilities. While some public TCRs were present in many individuals, most TCR sequences turned up only very rarely across donors. Because the 87-base-pair reads could not distinguish some IMGT-functional V segments, including TRBV6-2 and TRBV6-3, those segments were excluded. The study gave a list of about 150 TCR beta chains associated with cytomegalovirus.

CDR1 and CDR2, per the germline V gene (reference sequence), are SEHNR and FQNEAQ. The CDR3, cysteine through phenylalanine, is 16 amino acids long. The DNA shown is the 48-base CDR3, in frame from base 1. V gives up 5 bases and J gives up 0 bases, and the segment between their germline ends measures 14 bases. Receptors were amplified or captured by the immunoSEQ multiplex PCR assay. A mixture of 60 forward primers for TCR Vbeta segments and 13 reverse primers for TCR Jbeta segments was used in the multiplex PCR. Amplification of the CDR3 region of rearranged TCR beta genes was performed with a multiplex PCR assay on genomic DNA. Amplified TCR beta libraries were sequenced as 87-base-pair reads on the Illumina HiSeq System. As for the original processing: In a later analysis, approximately 74 million unique TCR beta chains were counted across the 690 or so repertoires, and approximately 11 million of these chains were shared by at least two donors. To remove PCR and sequencing errors, raw reads were error-corrected and collapsed into unique sequences using a nearest-neighbor algorithm that merged closely related sequences. Alignment of CDR3 sequences to IMGT reference sequences was used to assign V, D and J gene segments. For a sequence to be retained, a match of at least six nucleotides was required to both a V gene segment and a J gene segment. Rearrangements were called productive when the CDR3 lacked stop codons and stayed in frame with V and J; all others were non-productive. CDR3 was defined according to IMGT convention as the region running from the second conserved V-encoded cysteine to the conserved J-encoded phenylalanine. The earlier analysis of around 640 of the donors excluded sequences that lacked an unambiguous match to a single V gene segment. An earlier analysis of several hundred of the donors called V segments functional above 56.7% productive rearrangements and segregating when the between-donor standard deviation exceeded 5%. A statistical classification framework was built for diagnosing cytomegalovirus status from the catalog of TCR beta chain sequences. V and J gene assignment, in a later analysis, came from comparing TCR nucleotide sequences with IMGT/GENE-DB human TR gene sequences. In a later analysis, CDR3 sequences and most-parsimonious VDJ recombination scenarios were assigned using the TCRdist pipeline. In a later analysis, each TCR beta chain was defined by its CDR3 amino acid sequence together with its V-gene family, and reads lacking a unique V-gene family were excluded. As a way to deal with suspected cross-contamination and a sequencing artifact, a later analysis dropped 592 nucleotide sequences that were highly shared and had low generation probability. In a later analysis, a clonal expansion index for each public chain was calculated from normalized within-repertoire ranks of inferred template counts. A later analysis computed generation probabilities with a VDJ recombination model fitted to out-of-frame rearrangements, and checked the results against IGoR. Hypergeometric tests were used in a later analysis to score TCR-TCR, TCR-HLA and TCR-CMV co-occurrence, with a repertoire-size bias correction applied to the TCR pairs. In a later analysis, false discovery rates were estimated by permuting HLA or CMV assignments 20 times. A later analysis grouped co-occurring TCRs with DBSCAN, adding TCRdist sequence similarity when clustering within HLA-allele-positive subsets. Repertoires with fewer than 30,000 or more than 120,000 public chains, plus five repertoires with anomalous nucleotide sharing, were excluded from co-occurrence clustering. Drawn from immuneACCESS, this table holds only the in-frame rearrangements with V and J called that TCRdb kept. Clones are partly lost; checked studies trace under half to an unresolved V gene and leave the rest unexplained. That table gives V, J and clone size, and the DNA gave D and trimming. The sample table records under 200,000 clones; about four fifths of these occur just once. The top ten clonotypes cover 1% of the sample.

The cohort was made up of approximately 670 healthy bone marrow donors. At the time of sampling, all cohort members were nominally healthy, though unrecorded immune exposures were likely present. The donor was CMV seropositive and was included in the group of 250 to 300 seropositive cohort members. A peripheral blood sample was provided by each donor, and peripheral blood mononuclear cells were used for TCR beta sequencing. Genomic DNA was extracted from the blood cell samples with the Qiagen DNeasy Blood Extraction Kit. The source material was PBMCs. The V gene is TRBV7-9 and the J gene is TRBJ2-1; TRBD2 could be the D gene, as 5 bases match. The sequence came from a woman aged 45-65 years in good health and CMV-seropositive. The nucleotide sequence reads TGTGCCAGCAGCGATAACCCCGGGGTCTCCTACAATGAGCAGTTCTTC. Translated, this gives CASSDNPGVSYNEQFF.